Listed below are T cell receptor beta chains from one sample, sequenced in a study of blood T cell repertoires in COVID-19. Profiling relied on immunoSEQ multiplex PCR, and the TCRdb table lists in-frame clones only, not all of them. The sample includes 130,000 or so clones, approximately 82% of them seen just once. Sequencing was performed on peripheral blood. The receptor source for this set is a man at least 80 years old with active or convalescent COVID-19. CDR3s include the opening cysteine and the closing phenylalanine or tryptophan. A D gene is named only where the DNA matches it firmly. A row's size may be missing; if present it is once, few, many or a size class.

V: TRBV19; D: .; J: TRBJ2-7; size: .; CDR3: CASSIVQGYEQYF; DNA: TGTGCCAGTAGTATAGTACAGGGCTACGAGCAGTACTTC
V: TRBV3-1/TRBV3-2; D: .; J: TRBJ2-1; size: .; CDR3: CASSPKQGWVNEQFF; DNA: TGTGCCAGCAGCCCTAAACAGGGTTGGGTCAATGAGCAGTTCTTC
V: TRBV5-6; D: .; J: TRBJ1-2; size: .; CDR3: CASSRTVQQSYGYTF; DNA: TGTGCCAGCAGCAGGACAGTACAACAAAGCTATGGCTACACCTTC
V: TRBV19; D: TRBD2; J: TRBJ2-1; size: .; CDR3: CASSPPLLAGGREQFF; DNA: TGTGCCAGTAGTCCCCCTCTACTAGCGGGGGGGAGAGAGCAGTTCTTC
V: TRBV19; D: .; J: TRBJ2-1; size: .; CDR3: CASSIGAAVPSYNEQFF; DNA: TGTGCCAGTAGTATTGGGGCCGCCGTACCCTCCTACAATGAGCAGTTCTTC
V: TRBV5-6; D: .; J: TRBJ1-5; size: .; CDR3: CARVDRCKTDQPQHF; DNA: TGTGCCAGAGTTGACAGGTGTAAGACCGATCAGCCCCAGCATTTT
V: TRBV3-1/TRBV3-2; D: .; J: TRBJ1-1; size: .; CDR3: CASSQGRWEAFF; DNA: TGTGCCAGCAGCCAAGGTCGGTGGGAAGCTTTCTTT
V: TRBV6-5; D: TRBD2; J: TRBJ2-5; size: .; CDR3: CASKSSGGPSETQYF; DNA: TGTGCCAGCAAGTCTAGCGGGGGTCCCTCGGAGACCCAGTACTTC
V: TRBV5-1; D: TRBD1; J: TRBJ2-7; size: .; CDR3: CASSLVTGMAYEQYF; DNA: TGCGCCAGCAGCTTGGTGACAGGGATGGCCTACGAGCAGTACTTC
V: TRBV7-2; D: .; J: TRBJ2-3; size: .; CDR3: CASSLDQRPSDTQYF; DNA: TGTGCCAGCAGCTTAGACCAGCGACCGTCAGATACGCAGTATTTT
V: TRBV24-1; D: TRBD1; J: TRBJ2-2; size: .; CDR3: CATSSGQVSTGELFF; DNA: TGTGCCACCAGTTCCGGACAGGTCAGCACCGGGGAGCTGTTTTTT
V: TRBV12-5; D: TRBD1; J: TRBJ2-5; size: .; CDR3: CASGPGTGDGTQYF; DNA: TGTGCTAGTGGCCCCGGGACAGGGGATGGGACCCAGTACTTC
V: TRBV6-2/TRBV6-3; D: .; J: TRBJ1-6; size: .; CDR3: CASSLANSPLHF; DNA: TGTGCCAGCAGTTTAGCTAATTCACCCCTCCACTTT
V: TRBV19; D: TRBD1; J: TRBJ1-2; size: .; CDR3: CASSPKQGYYGYTF; DNA: TGTGCCAGTAGTCCTAAACAGGGGTACTATGGCTACACCTTC
V: TRBV28; D: .; J: TRBJ1-4; size: .; CDR3: CASAYDWGGREKLFF; DNA: TGTGCCAGCGCCTACGACTGGGGAGGTCGAGAAAAACTGTTTTTT
V: TRBV19; D: TRBD1; J: TRBJ2-2; size: .; CDR3: CATKDRATGELFF; DNA: TGTGCCACCAAGGACAGGGCCACCGGGGAGCTGTTTTTT
V: TRBV7-9; D: .; J: TRBJ1-3; size: few; CDR3: CASSLPRKGESSGNTIYF; DNA: TGTGCCAGCAGCCTCCCCCGAAAGGGGGAGAGCTCTGGAAACACCATATATTTT
V: TRBV5-8; D: .; J: TRBJ1-1; size: .; CDR3: CASSARDSYTEAFF; DNA: TGTGCCAGCAGCGCGAGGGATTCCTACACTGAAGCTTTCTTT
V: TRBV9; D: TRBD2; J: TRBJ2-1; size: .; CDR3: CASSPRTSYNEQFF; DNA: TGTGCCAGCAGCCCGAGGACTAGCTACAATGAGCAGTTCTTC
V: TRBV9; D: TRBD2; J: TRBJ2-1; size: .; CDR3: CASSVVPGGDYNEQFF; DNA: TGTGCCAGCAGCGTAGTTCCCGGGGGGGACTACAATGAGCAGTTCTTC